This is a list of T cell receptor beta chains from one sample in a study of blood T cell repertoires in COVID-19. Assay: immunoSEQ multiplex PCR; the TCRdb copy retains only in-frame clones and omits some. The sample consists of fewer than 500,000 clones, more than 65% of them appearing once. Sample: peripheral blood. These receptors all come from a human donor with acute or convalescent COVID-19. The donor label of this sample is uncertain. The CDR3 runs from the conserved cysteine through the conserved F or W. D genes are given only for firm matches. Rows give clone size only sometimes, using once, few, many, or a class for an expanded clone.

CDR3aa: CAWMARGVGISYEQYF
CDR3nt: TGTGCCTGGATGGCTAGAGGTGTCGGAATCTCCTACGAGCAGTACTTC
d_gene: NA
j_gene: TRBJ2-7
v_gene: TRBV30
abundance: many

CDR3aa: CASSTGQGFYNSPLHF
CDR3nt: TGTGCCAGCAGCACCGGACAGGGGTTCTATAATTCACCCCTCCACTTT
d_gene: TRBD1
j_gene: TRBJ1-6
v_gene: TRBV7-9
abundance: NA

CDR3aa: CASRGIGQNTGELFF
CDR3nt: TGTGCCAGCAGAGGGATCGGACAGAACACCGGGGAGCTGTTTTTT
d_gene: NA
j_gene: TRBJ2-2
v_gene: TRBV2
abundance: NA

CDR3aa: CASSPSDRGAFGEQYF
CDR3nt: TGTGCCAGCTCACCTTCCGACAGGGGAGCCTTTGGCGAGCAGTACTTC
d_gene: TRBD1
j_gene: TRBJ2-7
v_gene: TRBV18
abundance: NA

CDR3aa: CASSPDRVPLHF
CDR3nt: TGTGCCAGCAGCCCAGACAGGGTACCCCTCCACTTT
d_gene: TRBD1
j_gene: TRBJ1-6
v_gene: TRBV9
abundance: few

CDR3aa: CATSRDRGSNQPQHF
CDR3nt: TGTGCCACCAGCAGAGACAGGGGTAGCAATCAGCCCCAGCATTTT
d_gene: NA
j_gene: TRBJ1-5
v_gene: TRBV15
abundance: NA

CDR3aa: CASSQGTRGKSNQPQHF
CDR3nt: TGCGCCAGCAGCCAAGGTACACGGGGGAAGAGCAATCAGCCCCAGCATTTT
d_gene: NA
j_gene: TRBJ1-5
v_gene: TRBV4-1
abundance: NA

CDR3aa: CASSFGQQPNYGYTF
CDR3nt: TGTGCCAGCAGCTTTGGACAGCAACCGAACTATGGCTACACCTTC
d_gene: NA
j_gene: TRBJ1-2
v_gene: TRBV7-9
abundance: NA

CDR3aa: CATSDQDTRGLSNQPQHF
CDR3nt: TGTGCCACCAGTGACCAGGATACCAGGGGGCTCAGCAATCAGCCCCAGCATTTT
d_gene: TRBD1
j_gene: TRBJ1-5
v_gene: TRBV24-1
abundance: NA

CDR3aa: CASSLGPPSNQPQHF
CDR3nt: TGTGCCAGCAGTTTAGGGCCACCTAGCAATCAGCCCCAGCATTTT
d_gene: NA
j_gene: TRBJ1-5
v_gene: TRBV28
abundance: NA

CDR3aa: CATAGLPNTDTQYF
CDR3nt: TGTGCCACCGCAGGACTGCCCAACACAGATACGCAGTATTTT
d_gene: NA
j_gene: TRBJ2-3
v_gene: TRBV27
abundance: NA

CDR3aa: CASSPREQQHYTEAFF
CDR3nt: TGTGCCAGCTCACCACGGGAGCAGCAGCATTACACTGAAGCTTTCTTT
d_gene: NA
j_gene: TRBJ1-1
v_gene: TRBV18
abundance: NA

CDR3aa: CASSFPGTESQPQHF
CDR3nt: TGTGCCAGCAGCTTCCCCGGGACAGAGAGTCAGCCCCAGCATTTT
d_gene: TRBD1
j_gene: TRBJ1-5
v_gene: TRBV7-6
abundance: NA

CDR3aa: CASSFGTTEQFF
CDR3nt: TGTGCCAGCAGCTTTGGGACTACAGAGCAGTTCTTC
d_gene: TRBD2
j_gene: TRBJ2-1
v_gene: TRBV5-4
abundance: NA

CDR3aa: CASSPTGLAEAFF
CDR3nt: TGTGCCAGCAGCCCGACAGGGTTGGCTGAAGCTTTCTTT
d_gene: TRBD1
j_gene: TRBJ1-1
v_gene: TRBV14
abundance: NA

CDR3aa: CAISEGQSLEKLFF
CDR3nt: TGTGCCATCAGTGAGGGGCAGTCTCTTGAAAAACTGTTTTTT
d_gene: NA
j_gene: TRBJ1-4
v_gene: TRBV10-3
abundance: NA

CDR3aa: CATSRKQGGQPQHF
CDR3nt: TGTGCCACCAGCAGAAAGCAGGGAGGTCAGCCCCAGCATTTT
d_gene: NA
j_gene: TRBJ1-5
v_gene: TRBV15
abundance: NA

CDR3aa: CASSLVWGTGGNSPLHF
CDR3nt: TGTGCCAGCAGCTTAGTATGGGGGACAGGGGGTAATTCACCCCTCCACTTT
d_gene: TRBD1
j_gene: TRBJ1-6
v_gene: TRBV7-9
abundance: NA

CDR3aa: CASSYSMIQAPDGYTF
CDR3nt: TGTGCCAGCAGTTACTCGATGATCCAGGCGCCGGATGGCTACACCTTC
d_gene: NA
j_gene: TRBJ1-2
v_gene: TRBV6-5
abundance: NA

CDR3aa: CASSLKGGGTDTQYF
CDR3nt: TGTGCCAGCAGCTTAAAAGGGGGTGGTACAGATACGCAGTATTTT
d_gene: NA
j_gene: TRBJ2-3
v_gene: TRBV11-3
abundance: NA

CDR3aa: CASSELQGKSDEQFF
CDR3nt: TGTGCCAGCAGTGAATTGCAGGGTAAAAGCGATGAGCAGTTCTTC
d_gene: NA
j_gene: TRBJ2-1
v_gene: TRBV25-1
abundance: NA

CDR3aa: CASSYGATEAFF
CDR3nt: TGTGCCAGCAGTTACGGGGCCACTGAAGCTTTCTTT
d_gene: NA
j_gene: TRBJ1-1
v_gene: TRBV6-5
abundance: NA

CDR3aa: CASSLTAFEAFF
CDR3nt: TGTGCCAGCAGTTTAACTGCTTTTGAAGCTTTCTTT
d_gene: NA
j_gene: TRBJ1-1
v_gene: TRBV12-3/TRBV12-4
abundance: few

CDR3aa: CASQGASDTGELFF
CDR3nt: TGCGCCAGTCAGGGGGCTTCGGACACCGGGGAGCTGTTTTTT
d_gene: TRBD1
j_gene: TRBJ2-2
v_gene: TRBV5-1
abundance: NA

CDR3aa: CATSLYSNQPQHF
CDR3nt: TGTGCCACCTCCTTGTATAGCAATCAGCCCCAGCATTTT
d_gene: NA
j_gene: TRBJ1-5
v_gene: TRBV2
abundance: NA

CDR3aa: CASSFQQGIGYTF
CDR3nt: TGTGCCAGCAGTTTTCAACAGGGGATTGGCTACACCTTC
d_gene: TRBD1
j_gene: TRBJ1-2
v_gene: TRBV12-3/TRBV12-4
abundance: NA

CDR3aa: CASSSRTGVNTGELFF
CDR3nt: TGTGCCAGTAGTTCCCGGACAGGGGTGAACACCGGGGAGCTGTTTTTT
d_gene: TRBD1
j_gene: TRBJ2-2
v_gene: TRBV19
abundance: NA

CDR3aa: CASSRTLLSSGNTIYF
CDR3nt: TGTGCCAGCAGCCGCACTCTCTTGTCCTCTGGAAACACCATATATTTT
d_gene: NA
j_gene: TRBJ1-3
v_gene: TRBV3-1/TRBV3-2
abundance: few

CDR3aa: CASSSGTGSSGYTF
CDR3nt: TGTGCCAGCTCGTCCGGGACAGGGTCTAGTGGCTACACCTTC
d_gene: TRBD1
j_gene: TRBJ1-2
v_gene: TRBV18
abundance: once

CDR3aa: CASREEDRDRNGELFF
CDR3nt: TGTGCCAGCAGAGAAGAGGACAGGGATCGGAACGGGGAGCTGTTTTTT
d_gene: TRBD1
j_gene: TRBJ2-2
v_gene: TRBV6-9
abundance: NA

CDR3aa: CASSPNTVNTGELFF
CDR3nt: TGTGCCAGCAGCCCAAACACAGTGAACACCGGGGAGCTGTTTTTT
d_gene: NA
j_gene: TRBJ2-2
v_gene: TRBV9
abundance: NA

CDR3aa: CASSSTGGLAKQFF
CDR3nt: TGTGCCAGCAGCTCAACCGGAGGACTAGCGAAGCAGTTCTTC
d_gene: TRBD2
j_gene: TRBJ2-1
v_gene: TRBV7-9
abundance: NA

CDR3aa: CASTPEASQPQHF
CDR3nt: TGTGCCAGCACCCCAGAGGCCAGCCAGCCCCAGCATTTT
d_gene: NA
j_gene: TRBJ1-5
v_gene: TRBV7-2
abundance: NA

CDR3aa: CASSQAAPGNTEAFF
CDR3nt: TGTGCCAGCAGCCAAGCCGCCCCAGGGAACACTGAAGCTTTCTTT
d_gene: NA
j_gene: TRBJ1-1
v_gene: TRBV7-9
abundance: once

CDR3aa: CASSFDRPNEKLFF
CDR3nt: TGCGCCAGCAGCTTTGACAGACCTAATGAAAAACTGTTTTTT
d_gene: NA
j_gene: TRBJ1-4
v_gene: TRBV5-1
abundance: NA

CDR3aa: CASSLGGGAYYEQYF
CDR3nt: TGTGCCAGCAGCTTAGGAGGGGGGGCCTACTACGAGCAGTACTTC
d_gene: NA
j_gene: TRBJ2-7
v_gene: TRBV7-2
abundance: NA

CDR3aa: CASSSKGLAGGLDIQYF
CDR3nt: TGTGCCAGCAGTTCAAAAGGACTAGCGGGAGGGCTAGACATTCAGTACTTC
d_gene: TRBD2
j_gene: TRBJ2-4
v_gene: TRBV2
abundance: once

CDR3aa: CASSLVRGSYEQYF
CDR3nt: TGCGCCAGCAGCTTGGTCAGGGGGAGCTACGAGCAGTACTTC
d_gene: TRBD1
j_gene: TRBJ2-7
v_gene: TRBV5-1
abundance: NA

CDR3aa: CASSQGARGNMNTEAFF
CDR3nt: TGTGCCAGCAGCCAAGGGGCTCGAGGGAACATGAACACTGAAGCTTTCTTT
d_gene: NA
j_gene: TRBJ1-1
v_gene: TRBV14
abundance: NA

CDR3aa: CALDRGPSEAFF
CDR3nt: TGTGCGCTAGACAGGGGGCCCAGTGAAGCTTTCTTT
d_gene: TRBD1
j_gene: TRBJ1-1
v_gene: TRBV30
abundance: once

CDR3aa: CASSPGSSPLHF
CDR3nt: TGTGCCAGCTCACCCGGGAGCTCACCCCTCCACTTT
d_gene: NA
j_gene: TRBJ1-6
v_gene: TRBV18
abundance: NA

CDR3aa: CASTVLYSTEAFF
CDR3nt: TGTGCCAGCACCGTACTTTACAGCACTGAAGCTTTCTTT
d_gene: NA
j_gene: TRBJ1-1
v_gene: TRBV12-3/TRBV12-4
abundance: NA

CDR3aa: CASSHRGRGGETQYF
CDR3nt: TGTGCCAGCAGCCACAGGGGGCGAGGGGGAGAGACCCAGTACTTC
d_gene: TRBD1
j_gene: TRBJ2-5
v_gene: TRBV2
abundance: NA

CDR3aa: CASSEALAGGNEQYF
CDR3nt: TGTGCCAGCAGTGAGGCTCTAGCGGGAGGGAACGAGCAGTACTTC
d_gene: TRBD2
j_gene: TRBJ2-7
v_gene: TRBV25-1
abundance: NA

CDR3aa: CASSLEAGAFEQYF
CDR3nt: TGCGCCAGCAGCTTGGAGGCAGGGGCATTCGAGCAGTACTTC
d_gene: NA
j_gene: TRBJ2-7
v_gene: TRBV5-1
abundance: once